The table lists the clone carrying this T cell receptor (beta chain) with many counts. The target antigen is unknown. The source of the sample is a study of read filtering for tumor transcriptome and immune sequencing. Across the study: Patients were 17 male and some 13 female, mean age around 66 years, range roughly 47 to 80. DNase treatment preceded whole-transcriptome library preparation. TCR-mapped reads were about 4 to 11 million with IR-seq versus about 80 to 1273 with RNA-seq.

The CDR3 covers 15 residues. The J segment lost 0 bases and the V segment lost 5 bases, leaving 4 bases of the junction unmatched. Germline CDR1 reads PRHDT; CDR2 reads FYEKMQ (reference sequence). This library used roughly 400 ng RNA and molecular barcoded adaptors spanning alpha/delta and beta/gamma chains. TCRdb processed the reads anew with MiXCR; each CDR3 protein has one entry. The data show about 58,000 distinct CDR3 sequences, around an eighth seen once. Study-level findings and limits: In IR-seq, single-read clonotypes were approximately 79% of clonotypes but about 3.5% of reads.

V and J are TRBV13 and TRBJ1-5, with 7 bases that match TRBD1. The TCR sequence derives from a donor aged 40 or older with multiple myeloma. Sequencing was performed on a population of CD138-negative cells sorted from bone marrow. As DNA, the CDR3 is TGTGCCAGCAGCCAGGGACAGTATAGCAATCAGCCCCAGCATTTT. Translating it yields CASSQGQYSNQPQHF.